This note documents a single TCR beta chain sequence. This sample is part of a study of T cells in Graves' hyperthyroidism and ophthalmopathy. The TCR beta CDR3 regions underwent amplification using RNA transcripts as the source. TCR CDR3 regions were first amplified by RT-PCR with HTBI primers. TCRdb passed the multiplex PCR reads through MiXCR, listing each CDR3 protein once. The data contain hundreds of thousands of distinct CDR3 sequences, 14% of them seen just once; the ten biggest clones take up roughly 10%. The CDR3 covers 15 residues. Germline V gene data show CDR1 as MDHEN and CDR2 as SYDVKM. The V and J ends lost 2 bases and 5 bases, in that order; junction bases with no gene match: 7.

This TCR was sampled from a woman aged 18 to 35 with Graves' hyperthyroidism. Sequencing input: blood. The chain is built from TRBV28 and TRBJ2-3, with TRBD2 identical over 7 bases. In DNA, the CDR3 is TGTGCCAGCAGTTTAGCGGGAGCTGGGGGAGATACGCAGTATTTT. This encodes CASSLAGAGGDTQYF.